This TCR beta chain derives from a study of blood T cell repertoires in COVID-19. As for the study in general: The samples span acute and convalescent COVID-19 from the United States, Italy and Spain. T cells, B-cell-depleted T cells, or PBMCs supplied cDNA or gDNA.

Authors' analysis steps: For nucleated cells, counts were estimated from reference gene primer amplification. TCRdb's copy holds only in-frame clones and misses some; the assay was immunoSEQ multiplex PCR. V, J and clone size derive from that table, while D and trimming were established from the DNA sequence. The sample lists approximately 210,000 clones; about nine tenths were seen once. CDR1 and CDR2 (germline): SGHTA, FQGTGA. Trimming took 1 base from V and 6 from J, leaving 12 bases between them. The CDR3 is 15 residues long. Seattle patient enrollment occurred during active infection, with longitudinal follow-up thereafter.

The chain has TRBV7-3 and TRBJ2-2; D not certain. Sequenced sample: peripheral blood. The clonotype was recovered from a man in his fifties or sixties with COVID-19, enrolled during active disease. DNA of the CDR3: TGTGCCAGCAGCTTAATGCCCATAGCTCCCGGGGAGCTGTTTTTT. Translated: CASSLMPIAPGELFF.